The subject of this entry is one TCR beta chain. This CDR3 contains 14 residues. V shed 6 bases and J 5 bases; nucleotides not matched to a gene: 5. Germline loops: CDR1 SGDLS, CDR2 YYNGEE. Here immunoSEQ multiplex PCR was the method, and the copy in TCRdb shows in-frame clones only, minus some. The sample carries fewer than 40,000 clones, roughly 95% recorded once. This sample was included in a study of T cells in tuberculosis. Study background: T cells were selected with CD1B tetramers loaded with glucose monomycolate.

This clonotype was sampled from a donor aged 10 to 29 with latent tuberculosis or without tuberculosis infection. Sequenced: PBMCs. This chain links TRBV9 with TRBJ2-1; 10 nucleotides agree with TRBD2. The CDR3 protein is CASTPTSGHNEQFF. The CDR3 DNA is TGTGCCAGCACCCCGACTAGCGGGCACAATGAGCAGTTCTTC.